The clone carrying this TCR beta chain was seen a handful of times. Antigen: not known. The record originates from a study of cytomegalovirus exposure and HLA in healthy donors. PCR involved 60 Vbeta and 13 Jbeta primers. Original data processing: Approximately 79 million unique TCR beta chains, roughly 11 million of them shared, were counted by a later analysis. Profiled with immunoSEQ multiplex PCR; TCRdb holds only in-frame clones, not every one. V and J calls and clone size are those listed in that table; D and trimming were worked out from the DNA. The sample includes hundreds of thousands of clones, 60% to 80% of them seen just once. Regarding the study as a whole: In a later analysis, V- and J-gene trimming of beta chains associated with a DCLRE1C missense variant, replicated independently. In a later analysis, several top co-occurrence clusters appeared linked to parvovirus B19, influenza, CMV and Epstein-Barr virus.

Germline CDR1 MNHEY, CDR2 SMNVEV (reference sequence). Trimming left V 4 bases short and J 1 base short, with 12 bases between. The CDR3 sequence is 15 residues long. The clonotype comes from a male donor in good health and CMV-seronegative. The specimen was PBMCs. The V and J genes are TRBV27 and TRBJ2-3; TRBD1 might be the D (5 bases). The CDR3 here is CASSSQGRGTDTQYF. The CDR3 coding sequence is TGTGCCAGCAGTTCGCAGGGAAGGGGCACAGATACGCAGTATTTT.